A single sample is the source of the 24 T cell receptor beta chains below, sequenced in a study of beta chain features in type 1 diabetes. Every bit of the isolated RNA underwent reverse transcription, so sequencing read expressed TCRB transcripts. Measured with immunoSEQ multiplex PCR; TCRdb has only the in-frame clones, and not every one. Counted here are 360,000 or so clones, about 20% occurring once; the ten biggest clones make up approximately 0.046%. The sequenced material came from naive CD4+ T cells from blood. All receptors come from a woman between 18 and 30 years old in good health.

V and J are TRBV30 and TRBJ2-6, with D possibly TRBD2 on 5 matching bases. The CDR3 has 14 amino acids. Per germline, CDR1 GTSNPN and CDR2 SVGIG (reference sequence). V dropped 5 bases and J dropped 5 bases, with 13 bases sitting between them. This CDR3 reads CAWASEERANVLTF. DNA for the CDR3: TGTGCCTGGGCCTCGGAGGAGAGGGCCAACGTCCTGACTTTC.

CDR3 sequence reads: CASRPPGVIGNTGELFF. In nucleotides, the CDR3 is TGTGCCAGCAGGCCACCCGGAGTGATTGGGAACACCGGGGAGCTGTTTTTT. The chain links TRBV2 to TRBJ2-2, with D uncertain. The CDR3 loop spans 17 amino acids. Germline V gene sequence: CDR1 SNHLY, CDR2 FYNNEI. V gave up 6 bases and J gave up 1 base, with 18 bases separating them.

The rearrangement links TRBV5-1 to TRBJ2-1; D is undetermined. CDR1 and CDR2 (germline): SGHRS, YFSETQ. The CDR3 totals 12 residues. Trimming removed 0 bases at V and 7 bases at J, with 5 bases between. The CDR3 region is CASSLVSNEQFF. CDR3 nucleotides: TGCGCCAGCAGCTTGGTTAGTAATGAGCAGTTCTTC.

CDR3 in DNA: TGTGCCAGCAGCTTAGTCACGGGACAGGTATACAATGAGCAGTTCTTC. The encoded protein is CASSLVTGQVYNEQFF. The J gene is TRBJ2-1, the V gene TRBV7-8; TRBD1 agrees at 8 bases. V gave up 1 base and J gave up 4 bases; unmatched junction bases: 6. CDR1 is SGHVS, CDR2 FQNEAQ, per germline. The CDR3 contains 16 residues.

This clone was counted a few times. V and J are TRBV29-1 and TRBJ2-7; 7 nucleotides align to TRBD2. The CDR3 sequence is 13 residues long. Germline V gene sequence: CDR1 SQVTM, CDR2 ANQGSEA. V dropped 4 bases and J dropped 3; count of bases not matched to a gene: 6. CDR3 sequence: CSVGSASGYEQYF. CDR3 nucleotide sequence: TGCAGCGTTGGATCGGCTAGCGGCTACGAGCAGTACTTC.

This clone occurred a few times. The chain is built from TRBV29-1 and TRBJ1-3, with D possibly matching TRBD1 (5 bases). The CDR3 covers 12 residues. The V and J ends lost 6 bases and 0 bases respectively, with 6 bases between them. Germline CDR1 reads SQVTM; CDR2 reads ANQGSEA. In nucleotides, the CDR3 is TGCAGCGTGGGGCTCTCTGGAAACACCATATATTTT. It translates to CSVGLSGNTIYF.

With regard to this clone: Germline and junction disagree at one end, which may indicate a read error. Other DNA sequences in this sample translate to the same CDR3. The gene calls are TRBV5-1 and TRBJ2-5, with a possible D match to TRBD1 (6 bases). Germline V CDR1 and CDR2: SGHRS, YFSETQ. This CDR3 region has 13 residues. The CDR3 loop is CASSLDSQETQYF. Here the CDR3 DNA reads TGCGCCAGCAGTTTGGACAGCCAAGAGACCCAGTACTTC.

V is TRBV7-2 and J is TRBJ1-1; D is uncertain. V lost 6 bases, J lost 0 bases, and 11 bases lay in between. This CDR3 region has 14 residues. Germline V CDR1 and CDR2: SGHTA, FQGNSA. The CDR3 protein is CASRRAGMNTEAFF. The CDR3 bases are TGTGCCAGCAGGAGGGCTGGCATGAACACTGAAGCTTTCTTT.

The chain carries TRBV30 and TRBJ2-7, with 10 bases matching TRBD1. The germline gives CDR1 GTSNPN, CDR2 SVGIG (reference sequence). Germline trimming cut 2 bases from V and 6 bases from J; bases unmatched to any gene: 7. The CDR3 spans 14 residues. The CDR3 region is CAWSLPGQGTEQYF. The DNA of the CDR3 is TGTGCCTGGAGTCTGCCGGGACAGGGGACCGAGCAGTACTTC.

The genes are TRBV7-9 and TRBJ2-5, with 8 bases identical to TRBD1. Trimming took 3 bases from V and 1 from J; bases not matched to a gene: 10. The CDR3 totals 17 residues. CDR1 SEHNR and CDR2 FQNEAQ come from the germline V gene (reference sequence). The CDR3 nucleotides read TGTGCCAGCAGCTTCGGACAGGGCGGTATCGGCCAAGAGACCCAGTACTTC. Protein: CASSFGQGGIGQETQYF.

This clone has a handful of counts. The chain has TRBV5-1 and TRBJ2-1; TRBD1 aligns across 9 bases. The germline V gene has CDR1 SGHRS and CDR2 YFSETQ. Trimming at V came to 3 bases and at J to 8 bases, leaving 3 bases not matched to a gene. The CDR3 spans 13 residues. In DNA form, the CDR3 reads TGCGCCAGCAGCTACCGACAGGGGGATGAGCAGTTCTTC. Its protein is CASSYRQGDEQFF.

This clone showed up just a few times. The CDR3 reads CSVVAGGHETQYF. CDR3 in DNA: TGCAGCGTGGTAGCGGGGGGTCATGAGACCCAGTACTTC. The chain couples TRBV29-1 to TRBJ2-5; 10 nucleotides align to TRBD2. CDR1 and CDR2 from the germline V gene are SQVTM and ANQGSEA. CDR3 length: 13 amino acids. J was trimmed by 5 bases and V by 6 bases; bases with no gene match: 6. The variable domain in full, completed from reference TRBV29-1 and TRBJ2-5, reads SAVISQKPSRDICQRGTSLTIQCQVDSQVTMMFWYRQQPGQSLTLIATANQGSEATYESGFVIDKFPISRPNLTFSTLTVSNMSPEDSSIYLCSVVAGGHETQYFGPGTRLLVL.

This clone was counted between two and nine times. The chain has TRBV18 and TRBJ1-3, with TRBD1 as a possible D gene (6 bases). Germline V gene lookup returns CDR1 KGHSH and CDR2 LQKENI. CDR3 length: 15 residues. The V gene lost 4 bases and the J gene lost 11 bases, with 21 bases spanning the gap. The CDR3 loop reads CASSLDPGTPPSIYF. CDR3 DNA sequence: TGTGCCAGCTCACTAGACCCTGGGACACCCCCGTCCATATATTTT.

This clone has only a few counts. The chain links TRBV9 to TRBJ2-3; TRBD1 matches at 8 bases. Trimming removed 3 bases from V and 2 bases from J; junction bases left unmatched: 5. The germline CDR1 and CDR2 sequences are SGDLS and YYNGEE. The CDR3 sequence is 15 residues long. CDR3 DNA: TGTGCCAGCAGCGCCCCAGGGGGCAACACAGATACGCAGTATTTT. Amino acids: CASSAPGGNTDTQYF.

This clone was recorded a few times. The rearrangement uses TRBV6-5 and TRBJ2-4; 9 nucleotides agree with TRBD2. This CDR3 contains 13 residues. The germline V gene has CDR1 MNHEY and CDR2 SVGAGI. Germline trimming cut 6 bases from V and 8 bases from J; bases unmatched to any gene: 5. Here the CDR3 reads CASSSGGSDIQYF. In DNA, the CDR3 is TGTGCCAGCAGCAGCGGGGGGAGCGACATTCAGTACTTC.

The chain links TRBV18 to TRBJ2-5, with D unclear. Between the trimmed V and J ends, which lost 6 bases and 4 bases, there was a span of 18 bases. The CDR3 extends over 15 amino acids. The germline gives CDR1 KGHSH, CDR2 LQKENI. The CDR3 nucleotides are TGTGCCAGCTCGCGTGATTCGAGGAGAGGAGAGACCCAGTACTTC. Encoded protein: CASSRDSRRGETQYF.

This clone was seen a handful of times. The chain couples TRBV5-4 to TRBJ2-1, with TRBD2 identical over 10 bases. The germline V gene encodes CDR1 SGHNT and CDR2 YYREEE (reference sequence). The CDR3 length is 16 residues. J was trimmed by 2 bases and V by 5 bases; bases with no gene match: 7. CDR3: CASRGASGGAYNEQFF. The CDR3 DNA follows: TGTGCCAGCAGGGGGGCTAGCGGGGGAGCCTACAATGAGCAGTTCTTC.

This sequence joins TRBV11-2 and TRBJ2-1, with 7 bases aligning to TRBD2. The CDR3 covers 15 residues. CDR1 SGHAT and CDR2 FQNNGV come from the germline V gene. With 5 bases clipped from V and 5 bases from J, the junction kept 9 bases outside the gene matches. The CDR3 nucleotides read TGTGCCAGCAGCCGAGCCCGGACTAGGGACAATGAGCAGTTCTTC. This sequence encodes CASSRARTRDNEQFF.

Only a few counts were recorded for this clone. The V gene is TRBV4-2, the J gene TRBJ2-2; 7 bases map to TRBD2. CDR3 size: 15 residues. CDR1 LGHNA and CDR2 YNFKEQ come from the germline V gene. V shed 3 bases and J 5 bases; nucleotides not matched to a gene: 6. The CDR3 sequence is CASSQAGLRTGELFF. The DNA for the CDR3 is TGTGCCAGCAGCCAGGCGGGACTAAGAACCGGGGAGCTGTTTTTT.

V and J are TRBV15 and TRBJ1-2; 8 nucleotides match TRBD1. Germline V gives CDR1 LNHNV, CDR2 YYDKDF (reference sequence). This CDR3 has 14 amino acids. J lost 4 bases, V lost 1 base, and 2 bases had no gene match. CDR3 sequence: CATSRGQGTYGYTF. The CDR3 region has the DNA TGTGCCACCAGCAGAGGACAGGGGACCTATGGCTACACCTTC.

This sequence joins TRBV2 and TRBJ1-2; 10 positions agree with TRBD1. This CDR3 region has 16 residues. Looked up from germline, CDR1 is SNHLY and CDR2 is FYNNEI. V lost 6 bases and J lost 3; bases outside the gene matches: 10. For the CDR3, the DNA is TGTGCCAGCAGAGACGGGACAGGGGAATTGCACTATGGCTACACCTTC. Its translation is CASRDGTGELHYGYTF.

This clone turned up a few times. The J gene is TRBJ2-2, the V gene TRBV6-5; no reliable D call. V lost 2 bases to trimming and J lost 3 bases, with 7 bases between them. Germline V gene data show CDR1 as MNHEY and CDR2 as SVGAGI. The CDR3 is made up of 14 amino acids. The CDR3 here is CASSYRSYTGELFF. CDR3 DNA: TGTGCCAGCAGTTACAGGAGCTACACCGGGGAGCTGTTTTTT.

In this sample, this clone turned up a few times. The chain uses TRBV23-1 and TRBJ2-7; 8 bases are shared with TRBD1. TRBV23-1 is sorted into the ORF group, with uncertain function. The CDR3 consists of 15 residues. The V segment lost 4 bases and the J segment 4 bases; nucleotides outside the gene matches: 9. This CDR3 is CASSPPGGAKYEQYF. DNA for the CDR3: TGCGCCAGCAGTCCCCCAGGGGGCGCAAAGTACGAGCAGTACTTC.

On this clone itself: This CDR3 is also generated by other DNA sequences in the sample. The chain links TRBV9 to TRBJ1-5, with 11 bases identical to TRBD1. The V segment lost 2 bases and the J segment 5 bases; nucleotides outside the gene matches: 0. The CDR3 covers 14 residues. Germline loops: CDR1 SGDLS, CDR2 YYNGEE. CDR3 in amino acids: CASSVGQGDQPQHF. The CDR3 DNA is TGTGCCAGCAGCGTGGGACAGGGGGATCAGCCCCAGCATTTT.